Listed below are T cell receptor beta chains from one sample, sequenced in a study of cytomegalovirus exposure and HLA in healthy donors. Method: immunoSEQ multiplex PCR; TCRdb's copy keeps in-frame clones and lacks some. The sample has 130,000 or so clones; about 10% are singletons. The sample was PBMCs. Receptors originate from a woman aged 40 to 55 in good health and CMV-seropositive. Both conserved end residues are part of each CDR3. A D gene is named only where the DNA matches it firmly. For some rows the clone size is stated as once, few or many, or as a class when expanded; others skip it.

cdr3_length,v_call,clone_size,j_call,d_call,cdr3_nt,cdr3_aa
13,TRBV6-6,NA,TRBJ2-5,TRBD1,TGTGCCGCATCACGTACAGGGGAAGAGACCCAGTACTTC,CAASRTGEETQYF
11,TRBV20-1,NA,TRBJ2-7,NA,TGCAGTGCTAGGGGCGCCCACGAGCAGTACTTC,CSARGAHEQYF
12,TRBV7-2,few,TRBJ1-1,NA,TGTGCCAGCAGCTTAGAGAGGGAGGAAGCTTTCTTT,CASSLEREEAFF
13,TRBV12-5,few,TRBJ1-5,NA,TGTGCTAGTGCTTCTTCAGGGAATCAGCCCCAGCATTTT,CASASSGNQPQHF
17,TRBV5-1,few,TRBJ1-1,NA,TGCGCCAGCAGCTTTGGGGGCGACCGCCTGACAAACACTGAAGCTTTCTTT,CASSFGGDRLTNTEAFF
12,TRBV28,few,TRBJ2-5,NA,TGTGCCAGCAGCCTGCCAGGAGAGACCCAGTACTTC,CASSLPGETQYF
16,TRBV5-1,NA,TRBJ2-5,TRBD2,TGCGCCAGCAGCTTGGAGGGCCTTAGCGGGGAAGAGACCCAGTACTTC,CASSLEGLSGEETQYF
16,TRBV5-1,NA,TRBJ1-3,NA,TGCGCCAGCAGCTTGAATGGCCAGGGCACTGGAAACACCATATATTTT,CASSLNGQGTGNTIYF
15,TRBV2,NA,TRBJ2-7,NA,TGTGCCAGCAGTGAACCCGGGACACATAAGGACGAGCAGTACTTC,CASSEPGTHKDEQYF
14,TRBV12-5,NA,TRBJ1-2,TRBD1,TGTGCTAGTGGGCAAGACAGGGTTAACTATGGCTACACCTTC,CASGQDRVNYGYTF
14,TRBV7-9,few,TRBJ2-5,TRBD2,TGTGCCAGCAGCCAGACTAGCGGAGCAGAGACCCAGTACTTC,CASSQTSGAETQYF
16,TRBV4-2,NA,TRBJ1-4,NA,TGTGCCAGCAGCCACCTCGATAGCAGCTATAATGAAAAACTGTTTTTT,CASSHLDSSYNEKLFF
16,TRBV5-4,NA,TRBJ2-2,NA,TGTGCCAGCAGCTCCAGACTAACCTCGAACACCGGGGAGCTGTTTTTT,CASSSRLTSNTGELFF
15,TRBV19,few,TRBJ2-2,NA,TGTGCCAGTAGTATTTGGAGGGTCGGTACCGGGGAGCTGCTTTTT,CASSIWRVGTGELLF
13,TRBV6-5,NA,TRBJ2-5,TRBD1,TGTGCCAGCAGCCGGGACAGGCAAGAGACCCAGTACTTC,CASSRDRQETQYF
12,TRBV7-9,NA,TRBJ1-6,NA,TGTGCCAGCAGCTTGGAGAATTCACCCCTCCACTTT,CASSLENSPLHF
15,TRBV5-4,few,TRBJ2-5,TRBD2,TGTGCCAGCAGTTACGCGGGGGAGGAACGGGAGACCCAGTACTTC,CASSYAGEERETQYF
17,TRBV15,NA,TRBJ2-3,NA,TGTGCCACCAGCAGAGATCCGGAGAACCCTAGCACAGATACGCAGTATTTT,CATSRDPENPSTDTQYF
15,TRBV10-1,few,TRBJ1-4,NA,TGCGCCAGCAGTGAGTCGGGGGCGGCTAATGAAAAACTGTTTTTT,CASSESGAANEKLFF
13,TRBV4-1,few,TRBJ1-1,NA,TGCGCCAGCAGCCTAAGCAGCGGGCCTGAAGCTTTCTTT,CASSLSSGPEAFF
15,TRBV11-2,few,TRBJ2-1,NA,TGTGCCAGCAGCTTCAGGGGGGCTCCCAACAATGAGCAGTTCTTC,CASSFRGAPNNEQFF
14,TRBV7-2,few,TRBJ1-5,NA,TGTGCCAGCAGCCCCCCCTGGGCCAATCAGCCCCAGCATTTT,CASSPPWANQPQHF
15,TRBV6-5,NA,TRBJ1-3,NA,TGTGCCAGCGCGGCAACAGGAATCTCTGGAAACACCATATATTTT,CASAATGISGNTIYF
13,TRBV7-9,NA,TRBJ2-7,NA,TGTGCCAGCAGCCCGGGGGACTCCTACGAGCAGTACTTC,CASSPGDSYEQYF
16,TRBV5-1,NA,TRBJ2-3,TRBD2,TGCGCCAGCAGGAGGACTAGCGGGGGAAGCACAGATACGCAGTATTTT,CASRRTSGGSTDTQYF
14,TRBV7-2,few,TRBJ1-4,NA,TGTGCCAGCAGCCAAGGACAACCAGGCGAAAAACTGTTTTTT,CASSQGQPGEKLFF
14,TRBV7-2,NA,TRBJ1-1,NA,TGTGCCAGCAGCTTAGTGGCAGGGAACACTGAAGCTTTCTTT,CASSLVAGNTEAFF
14,TRBV6-1,few,TRBJ2-3,NA,TGTGCCAGCAGTGCAAAGCTCGACACAGATACGCAGTATTTT,CASSAKLDTDTQYF
12,TRBV10-3,NA,TRBJ2-7,NA,TGTGCCATCAGTGACAGACAGAACGAGCAGTACTTC,CAISDRQNEQYF
15,TRBV18,few,TRBJ2-5,TRBD2,TGTGCCAGCTCACCAAGGAAGCTAGCGCGGGAGGCCCAGTACTTC,CASSPRKLAREAQYF
16,TRBV18,few,TRBJ2-4,TRBD1,TGTGCCAGCTCACCCGACAGGGGTGAAGCCAAAAACATTCAGTACTTC,CASSPDRGEAKNIQYF
16,TRBV7-2,NA,TRBJ2-2,TRBD2,TGTGCCAGCAGCTTATACGGGGGGGGGCTTAGCGGGGAGCTGTTTTTT,CASSLYGGGLSGELFF
14,TRBV5-1,NA,TRBJ2-2,TRBD1,TGCGCCAGCAGCGGGACAGGGACCACCGGGGAGCTGTTTTTT,CASSGTGTTGELFF
14,TRBV5-6,NA,TRBJ1-5,NA,TGTGCCAGCAGCTTTGACCAGGGGAGTCAGCCCCAGCATTTT,CASSFDQGSQPQHF
15,TRBV2,few,TRBJ1-5,TRBD1,TGTGCCAGCAGGCGACAGGGGGCGGACAATCAGCCCCAGCATTTT,CASRRQGADNQPQHF
13,TRBV7-2,few,TRBJ1-2,TRBD1,TGTGCCAGCAGCAGGGACAGAAACTATGGCTACACCTTC,CASSRDRNYGYTF
12,TRBV2,NA,TRBJ2-5,NA,TGTGCCAGCAAAACAGGAGAAGAGACCCAGTACTTC,CASKTGEETQYF
17,TRBV6-4,NA,TRBJ2-4,NA,TGTGCCAGCGGCTATCCCGGGACTGCATTAGCCAAAAACATTCAGTACTTC,CASGYPGTALAKNIQYF
14,TRBV9,NA,TRBJ1-6,NA,TGTGCCAGCAGCGTTAAACAGAAGGATTCACCCCTCCACTTT,CASSVKQKDSPLHF
14,TRBV5-1,NA,TRBJ2-7,NA,TGCGCCAGCAGCTCCGGGACTCACTCGGGAGAGCAGTACTTC,CASSSGTHSGEQYF
16,TRBV4-2,few,TRBJ2-7,NA,TGTGCCAGCAGCCAAGGAAGGCTAGGCGCGTGGGACGAGCAGTACTTC,CASSQGRLGAWDEQYF
15,TRBV6-1,few,TRBJ1-1,NA,TGTGCCAGCAGTGAACAGGGGCGGCTAGGCACTGAAGCTTTCTTT,CASSEQGRLGTEAFF
15,TRBV6-1,few,TRBJ1-2,TRBD1,TGTGCCAGCAGCGACGAAAGGGACAGGGCAAAAGGCTACACCTTC,CASSDERDRAKGYTF
14,TRBV5-6,NA,TRBJ1-1,NA,TGTGCCAGCAGCTGGGAGCGGCGGAACACTGAAGCTTTCTTT,CASSWERRNTEAFF
11,TRBV10-3,NA,TRBJ2-7,TRBD1,TGTGCCAGCGGGACAGGGAACGAGCAGTACTTC,CASGTGNEQYF